A selection of T cell receptor beta chains follows, all from one sample in a study of blood T cell repertoires in COVID-19. Profiled with immunoSEQ multiplex PCR; TCRdb holds only in-frame clones, not every one. The table shows 150,000 to 200,000 clones, with around nine tenths occurring only once. Sequencing input: peripheral blood. The receptors derive from a man aged 40-49 years with acute or convalescent COVID-19. Both conserved end residues are part of each CDR3. A D gene is named only where the DNA matches it firmly. The size entry is marked missing in some rows and otherwise reads once, few, many or a size class.

cdr3_nt	cdr3_aa	v_call	j_call	clone_size	d_call
TGTGCCAGCAGTAGGGTAGGGGGCCCCACAGATACGCAGTATTTT	CASSRVGGPTDTQYF	TRBV6-5	TRBJ2-3	NA	TRBD1
TGTGCCAGTAGTTCGACAGGGAGTAGCAATCAGCCCCAGCATTTT	CASSSTGSSNQPQHF	TRBV19	TRBJ1-5	NA	TRBD1
TGTGCCAGTAGTATTTCCCCAGCGGGGTTGTACGAGCAGTACTTC	CASSISPAGLYEQYF	TRBV19	TRBJ2-7	NA	TRBD2
TGTGCCAGCAGCTTGGAAGGGGATAATTCACCCCTCCACTTT	CASSLEGDNSPLHF	TRBV5-5	TRBJ1-6	NA	NA
TGCGCCAGCAGTTCCCTGACAGGGAGCACTGAAGCTTTCTTT	CASSSLTGSTEAFF	TRBV5-1	TRBJ1-1	NA	TRBD1
TGTGCCAGCAGTGAAATGGCACGACAGGGTCATCCCCAGCATTTT	CASSEMARQGHPQHF	TRBV2	TRBJ1-5	NA	TRBD1
TGTGCCAGCAGGGTAGCGGGGGGCAATAGAGATACGCAGTATTTT	CASRVAGGNRDTQYF	TRBV7-9	TRBJ2-3	NA	TRBD2
TGTGCCAGCAGCCAAGTCGGTCAGGCGCACCCCTATGGCTACACCTTC	CASSQVGQAHPYGYTF	TRBV14	TRBJ1-2	NA	NA
TGTGCCAGTAGTCAGGGGGCAGGCTACGAGCAGTACTTC	CASSQGAGYEQYF	TRBV19	TRBJ2-7	NA	TRBD1
TGCGCCAGCAGCTTCATAGCGGGGGGGAGCACAGATACGCAGTATTTT	CASSFIAGGSTDTQYF	TRBV5-1	TRBJ2-3	NA	TRBD2
TGTGCCAGCAGCTCGACTAGCCGCGCAGATACGCAGTATTTT	CASSSTSRADTQYF	TRBV7-2	TRBJ2-3	NA	TRBD2
TGCGCCAGCAGCTTGAAAGGGGGGGACACCTACAATGAGCAGTTCTTC	CASSLKGGDTYNEQFF	TRBV5-1	TRBJ2-1	NA	NA
TGTGCCAGCAGTTTATCTACGGGGGGGCCAGAAACCAAAAACATTCAGTACTTC	CASSLSTGGPETKNIQYF	TRBV27	TRBJ2-4	many	TRBD2
TGTGCCAGCAGTTATGAGGGCAGAATCAGCACAGATACGCAGTATTTT	CASSYEGRISTDTQYF	TRBV6-2/TRBV6-3	TRBJ2-3	NA	NA
TGTGCCAGCAGCCCCTGGGCAGGGGGCCTTGGCTACACCTTC	CASSPWAGGLGYTF	TRBV7-9	TRBJ1-2	NA	TRBD1
TGTGCCAGCGGCCTTGGACAGGCCTTCTCCTACGAGCAGTACTTC	CASGLGQAFSYEQYF	TRBV2	TRBJ2-7	NA	TRBD1
TGTGCCTGGAGGGACAGCTGGAACACTGAAGCTTTCTTT	CAWRDSWNTEAFF	TRBV30	TRBJ1-1	NA	NA
TGTGCCAGCAGTTACGAGGTGGATCCCTTAAGCTACACCTTC	CASSYEVDPLSYTF	TRBV6-6	TRBJ1-2	NA	NA
TGTGCCAGCAGTGATTGGGACAGGGCCCTGCTCAACTTC	CASSDWDRALLNF	TRBV25-1	TRBJ1-2	NA	TRBD1
TGCGCCAGCAGCTTGGACCCCCCCACGAGGAACACTGAAGCTTTCTTT	CASSLDPPTRNTEAFF	TRBV5-1	TRBJ1-1	NA	NA
TGTGCCAGCAGTCCCGGGACAGTCGGCGAGCAGTACTTC	CASSPGTVGEQYF	TRBV27	TRBJ2-7	NA	TRBD1
TGTGCCAGGAGGCCAGCCCGCATCCGCTCCTACAATGAGCAGTTCTTC	CARRPARIRSYNEQFF	TRBV6-9	TRBJ2-1	once	NA
TGTGCCAGCAGTGAAGGTACGGGTAGGCACGAGCAGTACTTC	CASSEGTGRHEQYF	TRBV2	TRBJ2-7	NA	NA
TGTGCCACCCTGACAGGGACTTATGGGGCCAACGTCCTGACTTTC	CATLTGTYGANVLTF	TRBV19	TRBJ2-6	NA	NA
TGTGCCTGGAGTCAGGGGTACTACACCTTC	CAWSQGYYTF	TRBV30	TRBJ1-2	NA	NA
TGTGCCAGCAGTTCAATGGACAGCAAAGAGCAGTACTTC	CASSSMDSKEQYF	TRBV27	TRBJ2-7	NA	NA
TGTGCCAGCAGCTTAGGGGCAGGGTTAGACTACGAGCAGTACTTC	CASSLGAGLDYEQYF	TRBV7-8	TRBJ2-7	NA	NA
TGTGCCAGCACCGAAGGGGCCGGGGAGCTGTTTTTT	CASTEGAGELFF	TRBV12-3/TRBV12-4	TRBJ2-2	NA	NA
TGTGCCAGCAGTGCGGGACTCAGAGCCGGCTACACCTTC	CASSAGLRAGYTF	TRBV6-4	TRBJ1-2	NA	NA
TGCGCCAGCAGCCAAGCCGGGACAGGGGGACTCCTTGAAAAACTGTTTTTT	CASSQAGTGGLLEKLFF	TRBV4-3	TRBJ1-4	NA	TRBD1
TGTGCCAGCAGCCAAGGCGGTGGCTACACCTTC	CASSQGGGYTF	TRBV2	TRBJ1-2	few	NA
TGTGCCAGCAGTTTGAGACTAGCGGGGGGCGAGGCCGGGGAGCTGTTTTTT	CASSLRLAGGEAGELFF	TRBV27	TRBJ2-2	NA	TRBD2
TGTGCCAGCAGCTTCGCCAGGGACCAAGAGACCCAGTACTTC	CASSFARDQETQYF	TRBV5-5	TRBJ2-5	NA	NA
TGCGCCAGCAGCCAAGGAGATCTAGAGGACATTCAGTACTTC	CASSQGDLEDIQYF	TRBV4-1	TRBJ2-4	NA	NA
TGTGCCAGCAGCCCTAGAGGAGCTAGCGGGGAGGGAGATACGCAGTATTTT	CASSPRGASGEGDTQYF	TRBV7-2	TRBJ2-3	NA	TRBD2
TGTGCCTGGAGGCAGGGGAATTCACCCCTCCACTTT	CAWRQGNSPLHF	TRBV30	TRBJ1-6	few	NA
TGTGCCAGCAGCTTAGCGACATGGTCCTACGAGCAGTACTTC	CASSLATWSYEQYF	TRBV7-2	TRBJ2-7	NA	NA
TGTGCCACCTCCCAGGGGAGCTCTGGGGCCAACGTCCTGACTTTC	CATSQGSSGANVLTF	TRBV24-1	TRBJ2-6	NA	NA
TGTGCCAGCAGCCCCCTACAGAGCCAAGAGACCCAGTACTTC	CASSPLQSQETQYF	TRBV6-6	TRBJ2-5	NA	NA